The entry that follows covers one TCR beta chain sequence. Profiling relied on immunoSEQ multiplex PCR, and the TCRdb table lists in-frame clones only, not all of them. The data hold some 86,000 clones, with roughly 84% observed a single time. This specimen belongs to a study of blood T cell repertoires in COVID-19. The CDR3 is 12 amino acids. Trimming cost V 10 bases and J 2 bases, with 9 bases left between them. V gene TRBV12-3 or TRBV12-4 combines with J gene TRBJ1-5, with TRBD1 as a possible D gene (5 bases). This sequence originates from a woman older than 75 with active or convalescent COVID-19. What was sequenced was peripheral blood. Written as DNA, the CDR3 is TGTGCCATCGCCAGGGGCAATCAGCCCCAGCATTTT. This gives the protein CAIARGNQPQHF.